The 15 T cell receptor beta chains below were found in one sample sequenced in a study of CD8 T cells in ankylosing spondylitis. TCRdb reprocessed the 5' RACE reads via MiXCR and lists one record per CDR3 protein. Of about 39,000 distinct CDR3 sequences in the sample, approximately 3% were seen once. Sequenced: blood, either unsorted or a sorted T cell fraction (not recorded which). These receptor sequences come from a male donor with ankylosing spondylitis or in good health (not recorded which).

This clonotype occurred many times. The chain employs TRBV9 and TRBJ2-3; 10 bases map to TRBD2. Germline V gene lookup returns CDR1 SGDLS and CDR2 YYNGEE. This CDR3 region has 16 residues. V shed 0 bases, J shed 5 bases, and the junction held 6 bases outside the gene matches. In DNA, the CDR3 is TGTGCCAGCAGCGTAGCAGCGGGGGGGCCGGTAGATACGCAGTATTTT. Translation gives CASSVAAGGPVDTQYF.

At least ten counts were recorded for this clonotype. The CDR3 loop reads CASSSHLGGATDTQYF. The CDR3, as DNA: TGTGCCAGCAGCTCCCACCTCGGGGGGGCAACAGATACGCAGTATTTT. The rearrangement uses TRBV9 and TRBJ2-3; TRBD2 matches 8 bases. With V trimmed by 4 bases and J by 3 bases, 10 bases remained unmatched. Per the germline V gene, CDR1 is SGDLS and CDR2 is YYNGEE. The CDR3 covers 16 residues.

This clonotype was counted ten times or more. As DNA, the CDR3 is TGTGCCAGCAGCGCATGGACCGCGGGTATGTACAATGAGCAGTTCTTC. It codes for CASSAWTAGMYNEQFF. This chain links TRBV9 with TRBJ2-1, with a possible D match to TRBD2 (5 bases). CDR3 length: 16 residues. CDR1 and CDR2 from the germline V gene are SGDLS and YYNGEE. V was shortened by 3 bases and J by 4 bases, with 17 bases between the two germline ends.

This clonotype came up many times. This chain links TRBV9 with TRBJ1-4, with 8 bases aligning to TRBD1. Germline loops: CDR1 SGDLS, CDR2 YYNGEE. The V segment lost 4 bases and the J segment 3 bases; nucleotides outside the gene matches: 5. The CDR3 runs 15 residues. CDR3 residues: CASSFQGAANEKLFF. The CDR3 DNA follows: TGTGCCAGCAGCTTCCAGGGGGCGGCTAATGAAAAACTGTTTTTT.

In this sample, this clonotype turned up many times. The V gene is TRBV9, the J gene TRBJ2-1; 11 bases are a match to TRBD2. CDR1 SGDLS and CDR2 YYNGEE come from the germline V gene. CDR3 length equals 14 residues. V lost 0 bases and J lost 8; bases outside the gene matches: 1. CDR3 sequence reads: CASSVGLAGHEQFF. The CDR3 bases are TGTGCCAGCAGCGTAGGACTAGCGGGACATGAGCAGTTCTTC.

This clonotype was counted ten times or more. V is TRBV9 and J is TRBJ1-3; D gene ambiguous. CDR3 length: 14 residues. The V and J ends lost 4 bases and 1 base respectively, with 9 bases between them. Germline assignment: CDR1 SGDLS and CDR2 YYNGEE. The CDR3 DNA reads TGTGCCAGCAGCCCCGGGCGGTCTGGAAACACCATATATTTT. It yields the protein CASSPGRSGNTIYF.

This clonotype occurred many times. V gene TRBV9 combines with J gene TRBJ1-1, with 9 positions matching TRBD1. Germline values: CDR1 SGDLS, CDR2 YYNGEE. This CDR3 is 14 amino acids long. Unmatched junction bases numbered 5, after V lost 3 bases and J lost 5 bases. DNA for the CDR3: TGTGCCAGCAGCGGCGGGACAGGGCGGACTGAAGCTTTCTTT. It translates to CASSGGTGRTEAFF.

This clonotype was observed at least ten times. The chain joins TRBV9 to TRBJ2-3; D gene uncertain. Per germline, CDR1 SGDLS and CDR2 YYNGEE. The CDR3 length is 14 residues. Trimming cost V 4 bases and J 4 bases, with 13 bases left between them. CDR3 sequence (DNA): TGTGCCAGCAGCCCCCGGACCGCCCCAGATACGCAGTATTTT. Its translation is CASSPRTAPDTQYF.

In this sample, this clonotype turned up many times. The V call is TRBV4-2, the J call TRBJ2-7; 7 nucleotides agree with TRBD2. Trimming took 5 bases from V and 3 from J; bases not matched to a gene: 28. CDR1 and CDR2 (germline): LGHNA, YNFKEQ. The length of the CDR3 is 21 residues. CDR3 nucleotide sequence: TGTGCCAGCAGCGGTTTCAGACGGCCGGCCTCGACTAGGGAGGGTTGCTACGAGCAGTACGTC. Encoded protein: CASSGFRRPASTREGCYEQYV.

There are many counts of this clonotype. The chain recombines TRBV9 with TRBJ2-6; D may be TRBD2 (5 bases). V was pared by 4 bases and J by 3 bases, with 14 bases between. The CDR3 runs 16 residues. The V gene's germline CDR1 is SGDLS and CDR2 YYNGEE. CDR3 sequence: CASSQTDRGGANVLTF. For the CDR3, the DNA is TGTGCCAGCAGCCAAACAGATCGGGGTGGGGCCAACGTCCTGACTTTC.

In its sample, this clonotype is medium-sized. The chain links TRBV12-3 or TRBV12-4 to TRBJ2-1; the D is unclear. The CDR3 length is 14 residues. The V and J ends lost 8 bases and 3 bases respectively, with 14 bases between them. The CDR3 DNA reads TGTGCCAGCCCACCGCTTGGATTCTACAATGAGCAGTTCTTC. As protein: CASPPLGFYNEQFF.

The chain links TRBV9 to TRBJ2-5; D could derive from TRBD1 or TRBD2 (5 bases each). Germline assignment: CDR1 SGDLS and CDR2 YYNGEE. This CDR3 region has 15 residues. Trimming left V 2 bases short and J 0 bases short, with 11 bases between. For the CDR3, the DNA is TGTGCCAGCAGCGTGGGACCTGAGTACCAAGAGACCCAGTACTTC. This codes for CASSVGPEYQETQYF.

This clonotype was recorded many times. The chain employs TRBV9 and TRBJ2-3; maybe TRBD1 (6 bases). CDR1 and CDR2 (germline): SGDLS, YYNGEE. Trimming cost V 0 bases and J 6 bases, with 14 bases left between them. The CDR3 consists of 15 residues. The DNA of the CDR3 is TGTGCCAGCAGCGTAGGGCCGAAGGACAGCGATACGCAGTATTTT. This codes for CASSVGPKDSDTQYF.

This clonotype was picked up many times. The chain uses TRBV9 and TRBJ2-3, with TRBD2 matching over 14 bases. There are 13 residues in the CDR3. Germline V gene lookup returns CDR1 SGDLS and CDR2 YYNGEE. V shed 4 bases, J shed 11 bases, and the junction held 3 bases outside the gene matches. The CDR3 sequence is CASSTGTSGGQYF. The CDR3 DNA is TGTGCCAGCAGCACGGGGACTAGCGGGGGGCAGTATTTT.

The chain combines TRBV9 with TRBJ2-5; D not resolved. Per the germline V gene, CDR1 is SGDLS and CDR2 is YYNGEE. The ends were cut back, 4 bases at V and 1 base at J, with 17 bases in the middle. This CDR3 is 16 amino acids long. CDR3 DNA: TGTGCCAGCAGCCCACTGGCGATCAGGAGCCAAGAGACCCAGTACTTC. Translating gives CASSPLAIRSQETQYF.